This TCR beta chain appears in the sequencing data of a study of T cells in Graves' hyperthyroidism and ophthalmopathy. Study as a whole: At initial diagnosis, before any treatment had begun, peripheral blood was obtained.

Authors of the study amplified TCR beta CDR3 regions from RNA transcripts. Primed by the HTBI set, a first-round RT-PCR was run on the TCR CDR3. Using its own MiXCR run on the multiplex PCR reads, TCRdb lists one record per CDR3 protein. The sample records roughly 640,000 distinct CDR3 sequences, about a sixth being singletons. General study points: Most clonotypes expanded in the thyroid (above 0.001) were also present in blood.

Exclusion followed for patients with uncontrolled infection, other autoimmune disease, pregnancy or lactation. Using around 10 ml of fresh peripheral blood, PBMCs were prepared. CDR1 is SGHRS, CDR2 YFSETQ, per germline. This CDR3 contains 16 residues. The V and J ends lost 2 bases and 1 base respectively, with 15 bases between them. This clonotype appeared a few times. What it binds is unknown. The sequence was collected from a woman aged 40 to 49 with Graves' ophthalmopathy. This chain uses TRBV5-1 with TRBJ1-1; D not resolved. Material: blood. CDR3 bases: TGCGCCAGCAGCTTTAGAATCGGCGGGGAGAACACTGAAGCTTTCTTT. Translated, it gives CASSFRIGGENTEAFF.